This T cell receptor beta chain comes out of a study of PD-1 blockade in classical Hodgkin lymphoma. Study observations and caveats: CD4+ TCR diversity rose significantly by C4D1, and CD8+ TCR diversity did not. According to reports, newly diagnosed patients had lower baseline TCR diversity than healthy donors, and relapsed/refractory patients had lower baseline TCR diversity still.

Time point of the sample: cycle 4 day 1 (C4D1), after more than five weeks of nivolumab. With no exception, relapse followed autologous stem cell transplantation in all patients, and brentuximab vedotin exposure varied. Germline V gene data show CDR1 as SQVTM and CDR2 as ANQGSEA. The ends lost 4 bases at V and 0 bases at J; junction bases unmatched: 9. The CDR3 has 16 residues. With regard to this clone: The antigen remains unidentified.

Method: immunoSEQ multiplex PCR; TCRdb's copy keeps in-frame clones and lacks some. The table records nearly 20,000 clones, more than 75% of them present only once. The chain joins TRBV29-1 to TRBJ2-3, with TRBD1 identical over 8 bases. The sample consisted of peripheral blood mononuclear cells (PBMCs), taken before the fourth cycle of nivolumab. This receptor was taken from a human donor with classical Hodgkin lymphoma. Here the CDR3 reads CSVVGQAFSSTDTQYF. DNA of the CDR3: TGCAGCGTTGTGGGACAGGCATTTTCTAGCACAGATACGCAGTATTTT.